A single sample gave rise to the 23 T cell receptor beta chains below, sequenced in a study of T cells in Graves' hyperthyroidism and ophthalmopathy. Amplification of TCR beta CDR3 regions was performed using RNA transcripts as template. Using the HTBI primer set, a first-round RT-PCR was run on the TCR CDR3. Each CDR3 protein gets one entry after TCRdb re-called the multiplex PCR reads with MiXCR. The sample lists more than 300,000 distinct CDR3 sequences, around 20% occurring once. Sequencing was carried out using blood. Source of these receptors: a young man with Graves' ophthalmopathy.

The rearrangement uses TRBV7-9 and TRBJ2-1, with TRBD2 identical over 10 bases. Germline lookup yields CDR1 SEHNR and CDR2 FQNEAQ (reference sequence). V dropped 4 bases and J dropped 5; count of bases not matched to a gene: 5. This CDR3 is 15 amino acids long. The CDR3 loop is CASSSSGGENNEQFF. CDR3 DNA sequence: TGTGCCAGCAGCTCTAGCGGGGGAGAGAACAATGAGCAGTTCTTC.

This clonotype has only a few counts. The chain carries TRBV19 and TRBJ2-1, with D possibly being TRBD2 (6 bases). CDR1 LNHDA and CDR2 SQIVND come from the germline V gene (reference sequence). This CDR3 comprises 12 residues. Trimming stripped 8 bases from V and 8 bases from J, with 13 bases between. CDR3 in amino acids: CASSTGGYEQFF. In DNA, the CDR3 is TGTGCCAGTTCAACCGGAGGGTATGAGCAGTTCTTC.

With respect to this clonotype: The germline gene is not matched at one end of the junction; a read error may be the cause. The chain is built from TRBV7-9 and TRBJ2-2; TRBD1 agrees at 7 bases. Germline CDR1 SEHNR, CDR2 FQNEAQ (reference sequence). The length of the CDR3 is 18 residues. This CDR3 reads CASSLTRDSLRNTGELFF. The CDR3, as DNA: TGTGCCAGCAGCTTAACCCGGGACAGTCTGAGAAACACCGGCGAGCTGTTTTTT.

The V gene is TRBV19, the J gene TRBJ2-3; 9 positions agree with TRBD1. The germline CDR1 and CDR2 sequences are LNHDA and SQIVND (reference sequence). V lost 4 bases and J lost 1; bases outside the gene matches: 6. CDR3 length: 16 amino acids. The CDR3: CASSTRQGGGTDTQYF. CDR3 bases: TGTGCCAGTAGTACAAGACAGGGGGGAGGCACAGATACGCAGTATTTT.

The genes are TRBV9 and TRBJ2-5, with 9 bases that match TRBD1. Germline V lookup: CDR1 SGDLS, CDR2 YYNGEE. Losses at the gene ends were 7 bases for V and 0 bases for J; bases not matched to a gene: 7. The CDR3 totals 15 residues. In DNA form, the CDR3 reads TGTGCCAGCTGGGGGGACAGGGCTGACCAAGAGACCCAGTACTTC. It encodes CASWGDRADQETQYF.

This clonotype was detected ten times or more. V and J are TRBV3-1 and TRBJ2-1; a weak D match, TRBD1 (7 bases). Germline CDR1 and CDR2: LGHDT and YNNKEL (reference sequence). The CDR3 is 15 residues long. Trimming removed 3 bases from V and 12 bases from J, with 21 bases in between. The CDR3 DNA is TGTGCCAGCAGCCAGGGCGGGACAGTGCGGCGTGGGCAGTTCTTC. It translates to CASSQGGTVRRGQFF.

The sample holds many counts of this clonotype. The chain combines TRBV7-3 with TRBJ2-3; perhaps D is TRBD1 or TRBD2 (5 bases each). The germline gives CDR1 SGHTA, CDR2 FQGTGA. Trimming took 2 bases from V and 5 from J, leaving 14 bases between them. The CDR3 loop spans 15 amino acids. The CDR3 loop is CASSLQGTGVDTQYF. The DNA for the CDR3 is TGTGCCAGCAGCTTACAAGGGACGGGCGTAGATACGCAGTATTTT.

This clonotype has a count of ten or more. The chain is built from TRBV7-2 and TRBJ2-3, with 7 bases that match TRBD1. The CDR3 runs 17 residues. V was pared by 2 bases and J by 4 bases, with 12 bases of the junction left unmatched. The germline CDR1 and CDR2 sequences are SGHTA and FQGNSA. The CDR3 region has the DNA TGTGCCAGCAGCTTACCCTACAGGGGCCCCCCTCCAGATACGCAGTATTTT. It translates to CASSLPYRGPPPDTQYF.

The sample holds many counts of this clonotype. V is TRBV7-9 and J is TRBJ2-7, with D possibly TRBD2 on 5 matching bases. Germline V gene sequence: CDR1 SEHNR, CDR2 FQNEAQ (reference sequence). The CDR3 consists of 13 residues. The germline V and J ends were trimmed by 5 bases and 5 bases, with 13 bases remaining between them. The CDR3 DNA reads TGTGCCAGCAGCCAAGACGGGATCAACGAGCAGTACTTC. As protein: CASSQDGINEQYF.

At least ten counts were recorded for this clonotype. In DNA form, the CDR3 reads TGTGCCAGCAGCCTAAGTGAGGAGGTCTACGAGCAGTACTTC. It encodes CASSLSEEVYEQYF. The V gene is TRBV2, the J gene TRBJ2-7; D may be TRBD2 (5 bases). The ends were cut back, 6 bases at V and 3 bases at J, with 15 bases in the middle. Germline CDR1 is SNHLY and CDR2 is FYNNEI. This CDR3 spans 14 amino acids.

The CDR3 DNA reads TGTGCCAGCAGTTGGGGTGCGGGGGAGGGCTCAGATACGCAGTATTTT. This encodes CASSWGAGEGSDTQYF. The chain has TRBV6-2 or TRBV6-3 and TRBJ2-3; 7 nucleotides agree with TRBD2. V gave up 4 bases and J gave up 4 bases; unmatched junction bases: 11. This CDR3 contains 16 residues. Germline V gives CDR1 MNHEY, CDR2 SVGEGT.

This clonotype was recorded many times. The V call is TRBV28, the J call TRBJ1-2; a weak D match, TRBD1 (5 bases). Germline-derived CDR1 and CDR2 are MDHEN and SYDVKM. Trimming cost V 1 base and J 4 bases, with 13 bases left between them. The CDR3 spans 15 residues. CDR3 protein: CASSLSPQGSYGYTF. In nucleotides, the CDR3 is TGTGCCAGCAGTTTATCCCCGCAGGGATCCTATGGCTACACCTTC.

The V call is TRBV20-1, the J call TRBJ2-1; D gene ambiguous. Germline assignment: CDR1 DFQATT and CDR2 SNEGSKA (reference sequence). The CDR3 loop spans 15 amino acids. V dropped 1 base and J dropped 0 bases, with 10 bases sitting between them. The CDR3 reads CSARVEPISYNEQFF. In DNA, the CDR3 is TGCAGTGCTAGAGTGGAACCCATCTCCTACAATGAGCAGTTCTTC.

This clonotype was counted many times. The J gene is TRBJ1-1, the V gene TRBV5-1, with 7 bases aligning to TRBD1. This CDR3 comprises 15 residues. V was clipped by 3 bases and J by 4 bases; unmatched bases: 9. Germline CDR1 SGHRS, CDR2 YFSETQ. CDR3 sequence (DNA): TGCGCCAGCAGCTATGACAGGGCCGGGAGCACTGAAGCTTTCTTT. Amino acid sequence: CASSYDRAGSTEAFF. Variable domain in full (rest from reference TRBV5-1 and TRBJ1-1): KAGVTQTPRYLIKTRGQQVTLSCSPISGHRSVSWYQQTPGQGLQFLFEYFSETQRNKGNFPGRFSGRQFSNSRSEMNVSTLELGDSALYLCASSYDRAGSTEAFFGQGTRLTVV.

This rearrangement joins TRBV19 to TRBJ1-5; perhaps TRBD1 as D (6 bases). With 6 bases removed from V and 0 bases from J, the gap between germline ends came to 9 bases. CDR1 is LNHDA and CDR2 is SQIVND in the germline V gene (reference sequence). CDR3 length equals 14 residues. As DNA, the CDR3 is TGTGCCAGTAGCACACAGGGTAGCAATCAGCCCCAGCATTTT. It codes for CASSTQGSNQPQHF.

The V call is TRBV27, the J call TRBJ1-1; TRBD1 is a possible D gene (5 bases). The germline V gene encodes CDR1 MNHEY and CDR2 SMNVEV (reference sequence). The CDR3 runs to 13 residues. V was pared by 6 bases and J by 11 bases, with 19 bases between. In nucleotides, the CDR3 is TGTGCCAGCAGCGGGACCAACATCCCGCGGGCTTTCTTT. Amino acids: CASSGTNIPRAFF.

In this sample, this clonotype turned up many times. This chain uses TRBV11-2 with TRBJ1-2; D is perhaps TRBD1 (5 bases). Trimming took 5 bases from V and 5 from J, leaving 15 bases between them. The CDR3 is 14 amino acids. CDR1 SGHAT and CDR2 FQNNGV come from the germline V gene. The CDR3 DNA follows: TGTGCCAGCAGCAAGATGGCAGGGCTTTATGGCTACACCTTC. Amino acid sequence: CASSKMAGLYGYTF. The whole variable domain, filled in from reference TRBV11-2 and TRBJ1-2, reads EAGVAQSPRYKIIEKRQSVAFWCNPISGHATLYWYQQILGQGPKLLIQFQNNGVVDDSQLPKDRFSAERLKGVDSTLKIQPAKLEDSAVYLCASSKMAGLYGYTFGSGTRLTVV.

The chain recombines TRBV12-3 or TRBV12-4 with TRBJ1-4; 10 bases line up with TRBD1. CDR3 size: 14 residues. The V gene end was trimmed by 6 bases and the J gene end by 5 bases; junction bases not matched to a gene: 3. The CDR3 coding sequence is TGTGCCAGCAGGTTGACAGGGGGCAATGAAAAACTGTTTTTT. Its protein product is CASRLTGGNEKLFF.

For this clonotype: A much larger clonotype is one base distant, so this may be a read error. This chain connects TRBV12-3 or TRBV12-4 to TRBJ1-2; D gene unclear. The CDR3 totals 14 residues. Written as DNA, the CDR3 is TGTGCCAGCGGTTTGTCGGGGTTTGACTATGGCTACACCTTC. Its protein is CASGLSGFDYGYTF.

In its sample, this clonotype was seen many times. This chain uses TRBV27 with TRBJ1-5; D is uncertain. Trimming removed 2 bases from V and 4 bases from J, with 9 bases in between. CDR1 and CDR2 (germline): MNHEY, SMNVEV (reference sequence). CDR3 size: 14 residues. The CDR3 region is CASSLNVGNQPQHF. The CDR3 region has the DNA TGTGCCAGCAGTTTAAATGTCGGTAATCAGCCCCAGCATTTT.

The table lists this clonotype with many counts. Written as DNA, the CDR3 is TGTGCCAGCAGTCAGACAGGGGGCGCGCCTGGCTACACCTTC. Translating gives CASSQTGGAPGYTF. The chain combines TRBV12-3 or TRBV12-4 with TRBJ1-2, with 10 bases identical to TRBD1. There are 14 residues in the CDR3. Germline trimming cut 5 bases from V and 7 bases from J; bases unmatched to any gene: 7.

This clonotype was recorded many times. CDR3: CASSFEGAGIHEQYF. The CDR3 DNA follows: TGTGCCAGCAGCTTCGAGGGGGCGGGGATTCACGAGCAGTACTTC. The V and J genes are TRBV7-3 and TRBJ2-7; a possible D gene is TRBD1 (7 bases). V lost 3 bases and J lost 5, with 17 bases in between. CDR3 size: 15 residues. Germline loops: CDR1 SGHTA, CDR2 FQGTGA.

A single count supports this clonotype. The chain uses TRBV29-1 and TRBJ1-1, with 7 nucleotides matching TRBD1. CDR1 and CDR2 (germline): SQVTM, ANQGSEA. V shed 4 bases, J shed 1 base, and the junction held 9 bases outside the gene matches. The CDR3 is 15 residues long. CDR3 amino acids: CSVVGDSIANTEAFF. CDR3 in DNA: TGCAGCGTTGTGGGGGACAGTATTGCGAACACTGAAGCTTTCTTT.